This TCR beta chain was captured by sequencing in a study of cytomegalovirus exposure and HLA in healthy donors. Study results and caveats: Owing to their indistinguishability, certain V segments, notably TRBV6-2 and TRBV6-3, were excluded. Most CMV-associated TCR beta chains appeared HLA-restricted in a later analysis. Most observed TCR sequences were rare, whereas some public TCRs were detected in many donors. The study flagged about 150 TCR beta chains as cytomegalovirus-associated.

60 Vbeta and 13 Jbeta primers were used in PCR. Sequencing was performed with immunoSEQ multiplex PCR; in TCRdb, only in-frame clones are kept and a portion is missing. The sample carries about 150,000 clones, 60% to 75% recorded once. The CDR3 spans 15 residues. Germline CDR1 reads MNHEY; CDR2 reads SMNVEV (reference sequence). The V gene lost 2 bases and the J gene lost 0 bases, with 11 bases spanning the gap. This clone appeared a few times. Its antigen is not known. The chain links TRBV27 to TRBJ2-7; D may be TRBD2 (6 bases). The clonotype comes from a man between 18 and 35 years old in good health and CMV-seronegative. Sequences were obtained from PBMCs. CDR3 nucleotide sequence: TGTGCCAGCAGTTTAGGTCGTAGCGGCTCCTACGAGCAGTACTTC. Translating it yields CASSLGRSGSYEQYF.